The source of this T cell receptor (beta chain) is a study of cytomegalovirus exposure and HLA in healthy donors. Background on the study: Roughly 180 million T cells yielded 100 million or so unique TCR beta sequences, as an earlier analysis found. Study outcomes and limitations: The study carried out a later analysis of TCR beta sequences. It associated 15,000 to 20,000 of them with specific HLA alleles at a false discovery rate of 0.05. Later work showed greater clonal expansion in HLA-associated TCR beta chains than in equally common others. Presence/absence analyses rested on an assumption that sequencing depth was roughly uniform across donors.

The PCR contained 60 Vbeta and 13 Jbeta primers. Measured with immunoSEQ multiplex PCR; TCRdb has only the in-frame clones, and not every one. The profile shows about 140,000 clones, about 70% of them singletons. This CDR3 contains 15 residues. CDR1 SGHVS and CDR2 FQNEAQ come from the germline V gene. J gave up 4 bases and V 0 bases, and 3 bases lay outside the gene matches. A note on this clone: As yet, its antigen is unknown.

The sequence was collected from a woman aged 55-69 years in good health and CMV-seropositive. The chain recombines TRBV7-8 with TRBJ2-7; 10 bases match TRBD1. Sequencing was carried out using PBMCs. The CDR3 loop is CASSLAGDRGYEQYF. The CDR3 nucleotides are TGTGCCAGCAGCTTAGCTGGGGACAGGGGATACGAGCAGTACTTC.